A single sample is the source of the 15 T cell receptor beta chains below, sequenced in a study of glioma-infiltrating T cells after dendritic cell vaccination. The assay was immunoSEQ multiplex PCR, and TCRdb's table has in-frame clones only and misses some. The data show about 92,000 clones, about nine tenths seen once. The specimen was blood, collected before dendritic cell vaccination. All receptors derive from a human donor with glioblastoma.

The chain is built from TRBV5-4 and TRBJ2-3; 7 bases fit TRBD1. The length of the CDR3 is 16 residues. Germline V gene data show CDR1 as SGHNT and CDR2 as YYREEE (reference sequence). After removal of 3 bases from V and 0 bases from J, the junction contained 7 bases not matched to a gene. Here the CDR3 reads CASSSPGGTSTDTQYF. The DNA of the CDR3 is TGTGCCAGCAGCTCGCCAGGGGGAACTAGCACAGATACGCAGTATTTT. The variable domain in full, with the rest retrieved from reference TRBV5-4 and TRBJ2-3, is ETGVTQSPTHLIKTRGQQVTLRCSSQSGHNTVSWYQQALGQGPQFIFQYYREEENGRGNFPPRFSGLQFPNYSSELNVNALELDDSALYLCASSSPGGTSTDTQYFGPGTRLTVL.

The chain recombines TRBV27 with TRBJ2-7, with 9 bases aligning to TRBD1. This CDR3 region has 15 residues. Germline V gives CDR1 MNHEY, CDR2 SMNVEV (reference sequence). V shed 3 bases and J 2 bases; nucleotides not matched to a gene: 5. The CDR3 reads CASSFNRGRPYEQYF. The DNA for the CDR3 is TGTGCCAGCAGTTTTAACAGGGGGCGCCCCTACGAGCAGTACTTC.

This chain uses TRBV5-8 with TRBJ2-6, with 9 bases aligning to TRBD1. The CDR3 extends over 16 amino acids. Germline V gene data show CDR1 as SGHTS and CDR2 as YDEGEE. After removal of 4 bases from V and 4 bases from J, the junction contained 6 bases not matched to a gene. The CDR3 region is CASSRTGARGANVLTF. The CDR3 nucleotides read TGTGCCAGCAGCCGGACAGGGGCGCGGGGGGCCAACGTCCTGACTTTC. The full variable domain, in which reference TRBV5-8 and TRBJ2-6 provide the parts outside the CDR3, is EAGVTQSPTHLIKTRGQQATLRCSPISGHTSVYWYQQALGLGLQFLLWYDEGEERNRGNFPPRFSGRQFPNYSSELNVNALELEDSALYLCASSRTGARGANVLTFGAGSRLTVL.

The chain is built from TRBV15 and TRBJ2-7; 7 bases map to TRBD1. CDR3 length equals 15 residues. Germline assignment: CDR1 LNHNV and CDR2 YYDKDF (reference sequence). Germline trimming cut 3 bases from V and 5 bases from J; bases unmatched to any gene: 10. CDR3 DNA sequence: TGTGCCACCAGCAGTAACAGGGGCGCGAGCCACGAGCAGTACTTC. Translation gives CATSSNRGASHEQYF.

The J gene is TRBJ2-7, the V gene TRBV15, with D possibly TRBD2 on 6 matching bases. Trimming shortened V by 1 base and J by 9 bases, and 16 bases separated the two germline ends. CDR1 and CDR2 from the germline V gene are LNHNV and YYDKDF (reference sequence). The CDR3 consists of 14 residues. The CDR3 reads CATSRGLGGVAQYF. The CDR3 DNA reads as TGTGCCACCAGCAGAGGACTAGGCGGCGTGGCGCAGTACTTC.

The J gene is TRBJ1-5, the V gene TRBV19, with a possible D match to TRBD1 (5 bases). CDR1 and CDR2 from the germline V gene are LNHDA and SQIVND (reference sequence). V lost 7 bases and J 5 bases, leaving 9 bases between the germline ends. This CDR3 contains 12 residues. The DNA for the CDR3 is TGTGCCAGTAATCGGGGGGATCAGCCCCAGCATTTT. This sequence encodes CASNRGDQPQHF.

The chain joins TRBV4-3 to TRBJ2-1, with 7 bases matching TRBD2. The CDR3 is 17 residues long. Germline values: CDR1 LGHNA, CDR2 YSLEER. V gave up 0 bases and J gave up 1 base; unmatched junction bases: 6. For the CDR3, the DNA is TGCGCCAGCAGCCAAGATAACCGCGGGGGTTCCTACAATGAGCAGTTCTTC. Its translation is CASSQDNRGGSYNEQFF.

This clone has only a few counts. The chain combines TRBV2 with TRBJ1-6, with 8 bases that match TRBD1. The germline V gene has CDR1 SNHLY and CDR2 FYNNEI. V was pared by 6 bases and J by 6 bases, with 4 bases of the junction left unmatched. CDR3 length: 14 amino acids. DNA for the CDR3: TGTGCCAGCAGCGTACAGGGGGGTAATTCACCCCTCCACTTT. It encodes CASSVQGGNSPLHF.

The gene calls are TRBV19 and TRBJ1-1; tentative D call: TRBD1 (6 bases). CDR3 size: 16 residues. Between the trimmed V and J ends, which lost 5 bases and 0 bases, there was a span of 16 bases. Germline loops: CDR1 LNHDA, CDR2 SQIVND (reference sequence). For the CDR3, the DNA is TGTGCCAGTAGTGGGTCAGGGGTTACGGTGAACACTGAAGCTTTCTTT. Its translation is CASSGSGVTVNTEAFF.

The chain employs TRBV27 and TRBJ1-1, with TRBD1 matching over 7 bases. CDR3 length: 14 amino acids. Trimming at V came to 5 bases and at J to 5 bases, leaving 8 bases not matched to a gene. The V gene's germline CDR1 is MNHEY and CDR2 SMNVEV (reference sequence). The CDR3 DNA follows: TGTGCCAGCAGTACAAACCCAGGGGGTACTGAAGCTTTCTTT. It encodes CASSTNPGGTEAFF.

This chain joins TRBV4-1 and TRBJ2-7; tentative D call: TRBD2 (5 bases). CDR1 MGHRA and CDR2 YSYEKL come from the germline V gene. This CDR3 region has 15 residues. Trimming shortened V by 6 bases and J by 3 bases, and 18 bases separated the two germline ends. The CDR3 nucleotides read TGCGCCAGCAGACCTTTAGCGATGGAATACTACGAGCAGTACTTC. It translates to CASRPLAMEYYEQYF.

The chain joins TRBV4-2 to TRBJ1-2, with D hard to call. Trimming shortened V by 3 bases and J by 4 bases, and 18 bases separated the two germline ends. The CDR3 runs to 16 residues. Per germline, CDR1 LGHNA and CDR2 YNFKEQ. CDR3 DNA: TGTGCCAGCAGCCAGGCACAGCAACCCGAGAGCTATGGCTACACCTTC. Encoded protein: CASSQAQQPESYGYTF.

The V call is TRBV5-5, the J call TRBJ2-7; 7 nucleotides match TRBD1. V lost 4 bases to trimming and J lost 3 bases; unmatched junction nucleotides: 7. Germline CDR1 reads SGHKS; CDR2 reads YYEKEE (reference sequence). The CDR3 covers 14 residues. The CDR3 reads CASSLGTVGYEQYF. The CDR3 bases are TGTGCCAGCAGCCTGGGGACAGTAGGCTACGAGCAGTACTTC.

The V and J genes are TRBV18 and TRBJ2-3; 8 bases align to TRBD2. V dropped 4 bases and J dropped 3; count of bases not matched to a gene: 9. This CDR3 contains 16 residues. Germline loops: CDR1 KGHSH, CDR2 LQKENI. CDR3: CASSRQASGGTDTQYF. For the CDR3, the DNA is TGTGCCAGCTCACGCCAAGCCAGCGGGGGAACAGATACGCAGTATTTT.

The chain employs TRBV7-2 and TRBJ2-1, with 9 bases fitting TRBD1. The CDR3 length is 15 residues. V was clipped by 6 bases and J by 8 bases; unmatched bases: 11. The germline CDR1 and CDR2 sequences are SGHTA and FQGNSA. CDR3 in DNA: TGTGCCAGCAGGCCTCCGGGACAGGGCATCGATGAGCAGTTCTTC. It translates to CASRPPGQGIDEQFF.